The next 14 T cell receptor beta chains were all read from a single sample in a study of blood T cells in healthy people across ages (dated by TCRdb to about 2015). Libraries were constructed by 5' RACE. The listed sequencing device is Illumina HiSeq 2500. A second about 6 to 11 cycle PCR used a sample-barcoded 5' primer and a J-beta primer mix. TCRdb passed the public sequencing reads through fastp at Q25 and MiXCR, retaining productive beta sequences. CDR3 protein sequences are deduplicated, and each keeps its most common genes and DNA. Present in this sample are about a million distinct CDR3 sequences, roughly two fifths of which were seen just once. Less than 15% of the sample is in the top ten clones. Sequencing was performed on blood. These receptors all come from a man in his late teens or twenties in good health.

This clonotype occurred a few times. Germline and junction disagree at one end, which may indicate a read error. The J gene is TRBJ1-2, the V gene TRBV29-1; possibly TRBD1 for D (5 bases). This CDR3 region has 18 residues. The germline V gene has CDR1 SQVTM and CDR2 ANQGSEA. The CDR3 protein is CSVGFGAVPTEPKYGYTF. The DNA for the CDR3 is TGCAGCGTTGGATTCGGGGCGGTCCCGACAGAACCTAAATATGGCTACACCTTC.

The chain uses TRBV12-3 or TRBV12-4 and TRBJ1-5; D possibly corresponds to TRBD1 (5 bases). The CDR3 is made up of 15 amino acids. V lost 0 bases, J lost 7 bases, and 13 bases lay in between. As DNA, the CDR3 is TGTGCCAGCAGTTTAGCGCGGGGAGGGACCCAGCCCCAGCATTTT. Its protein is CASSLARGGTQPQHF.

Remarks on this clonotype: Its ends do not fully match the called genes, so a read error is possible. This chain uses TRBV5-1 with TRBJ1-1; maybe TRBD1 (5 bases). This CDR3 comprises 15 residues. The germline gives CDR1 SGHRS, CDR2 YFSETQ. The CDR3 sequence: CANSVPGPQNTEAFF. The CDR3 DNA reads as TGCGCCAACAGCGTGCCGGGACCGCAGAACACTGAAGCTTTCTTT.

The rearrangement uses TRBV2 and TRBJ2-3; tentative D call: TRBD2 (5 bases). The CDR3 is 14 amino acids. The germline V and J ends were trimmed by 10 bases and 0 bases, with 14 bases remaining between them. Germline V lookup: CDR1 SNHLY, CDR2 FYNNEI. CDR3 DNA sequence: TGTGCCACGCAGAGCGGATCCAGCACAGATACGCAGTATTTT. Translation: CATQSGSSTDTQYF.

This clonotype occurred a few times. This rearrangement joins TRBV6-2 or TRBV6-3 to TRBJ2-2; D is unclear. CDR3 length: 14 residues. The germline V gene has CDR1 MNHEY and CDR2 SVGEGT. Deletions cut 9 bases from V and 3 bases from J, with 14 bases between. The CDR3 here is CASRSAPYTGELFF. CDR3 DNA: TGTGCCAGTCGTTCGGCACCGTACACCGGGGAGCTGTTTTTT.

The rearrangement links TRBV4-1 to TRBJ2-3, with TRBD2 matching over 11 bases. V dropped 2 bases and J dropped 9; count of bases not matched to a gene: 16. CDR3 length: 18 residues. Germline V gene lookup returns CDR1 MGHRA and CDR2 YSYEKL. The CDR3 sequence is CASSQFMLSGGASYTQYF. The CDR3 DNA sequence: TGCGCCAGCAGCCAATTTATGCTTAGCGGGGGGGCAAGTTACACGCAGTATTTT.

This clonotype was detected only a few times. The genes are TRBV7-6 and TRBJ2-1; D is unresolved. V lost 3 bases and J lost 7, with 19 bases in between. CDR3 length: 16 amino acids. CDR1 is SGHVS and CDR2 is FNYEAQ in the germline V gene. CDR3 nucleotides: TGTGCCAGCAGCTTTACATTTGGCGGTTCTCGAAATGAGCAGTTCTTC. Translation: CASSFTFGGSRNEQFF.

As concerns this clonotype: The junction differs from germline at one of its ends, possibly a read error. The CDR3, as DNA: TGTACCAGCAGTTACCCGGCGAGGGTTCAAGAGACCCAGTACTTC. Encoded protein: CTSSYPARVQETQYF. This chain uses TRBV6-5 with TRBJ2-5; a possible D gene is TRBD2 (5 bases). Germline V gene lookup returns CDR1 MNHEY and CDR2 SVGAGI. This CDR3 has 15 amino acids.

The genes are TRBV5-1 and TRBJ1-5; the D is unclear. V was pared by 0 bases and J by 8 bases, with 0 bases between. The germline gives CDR1 SGHRS, CDR2 YFSETQ. The CDR3 is 10 residues long. CDR3 in amino acids: CASSLEPQHF. CDR3 DNA: TGCGCCAGCAGCTTGGAGCCCCAGCATTTT.

This clonotype was observed a handful of times. This rearrangement joins TRBV7-2 to TRBJ1-2; D remains ambiguous. CDR3 length: 15 residues. V lost 5 bases, J lost 2 bases, and 15 bases lay in between. Germline V lookup: CDR1 SGHTA, CDR2 FQGNSA. CDR3 sequence: CASSPSRAGNYGYTF. CDR3 coding DNA: TGTGCCAGCAGCCCCTCGCGGGCGGGGAACTATGGCTACACCTTC.

The rearrangement joins TRBV12-3 or TRBV12-4 to TRBJ2-3; a possible D gene is TRBD1 (6 bases). The CDR3 extends over 13 amino acids. The germline V and J ends were trimmed by 6 bases and 0 bases, with 7 bases remaining between them. The CDR3 nucleotides are TGTGCCAGCAGACAGGGAAGCACAGATACGCAGTATTTT. Translating gives CASRQGSTDTQYF.

This clonotype was counted a few times. The chain joins TRBV4-3 to TRBJ1-6; possibly TRBD1 for D (5 bases). This CDR3 contains 15 residues. Per the germline V gene, CDR1 is LGHNA and CDR2 is YSLEER. V was cut by 3 bases and J by 6 bases, with 12 bases left in between. In DNA, the CDR3 is TGCGCCAGCAGCCAGCAGCGTAGGGGTAATTCACCCCTCCACTTT. Residues: CASSQQRRGNSPLHF.

This clonotype was counted only a few times. The rearrangement joins TRBV5-1 to TRBJ2-4; D remains unclear. V lost 0 bases to trimming and J lost 7 bases, with 8 bases between them. This CDR3 is built from 13 residues. Germline V gene sequence: CDR1 SGHRS, CDR2 YFSETQ. CDR3 nucleotides: TGCGCCAGCAGCTTGGCCCCCCCTAACATTCAGTACTTC. Translating it yields CASSLAPPNIQYF.

This clonotype was observed a few times. J is TRBJ1-1 and V is TRBV6-1, with D perhaps TRBD1 (5 bases). V lost 3 bases and J 0 bases, leaving 8 bases between the germline ends. The CDR3 has 14 amino acids. Per the germline V gene, CDR1 is MNHNS and CDR2 is SASEGT. CDR3 nucleotides: TGTGCCAGCAGTGAGTGGGGCATGAACACTGAAGCTTTCTTT. Its protein is CASSEWGMNTEAFF.